These T cell receptor beta chains were read from a single sample in a study of cytomegalovirus exposure and HLA in healthy donors. Clones were read by immunoSEQ multiplex PCR, and TCRdb kept only the in-frame ones, dropping some. The ten most abundant clones cover about 0.58% of a sample with around 120,000 clones. Sequencing was carried out using PBMCs. These receptors were collected from a man aged 50-59 years in good health and CMV-seronegative. The CDR3 runs from the conserved cysteine through the conserved F or W. The order of the fields is D gene, V gene, J gene, CDR3 protein, CDR3 DNA. The D gene is left open where the match is weak.

>TRBD1|TRBV5-4|TRBJ1-1
CASRPHQGASTEAFF
TGTGCCAGCAGACCACACCAGGGGGCGAGTACTGAAGCTTTCTTT
>-|TRBV5-1|TRBJ2-7
CASSWGTSTYEQYF
TGCGCCAGCAGCTGGGGGACATCTACCTACGAGCAGTACTTC
>TRBD1|TRBV4-1|TRBJ2-7
CASSLWTGGAEQYF
TGCGCCAGCAGCCTTTGGACAGGGGGCGCCGAGCAGTACTTC
>-|TRBV5-5|TRBJ1-1
CASSLGPTGNTEAFF
TGTGCCAGCAGCTTGGGCCCGACAGGGAACACTGAAGCTTTCTTT
>-|TRBV5-5|TRBJ2-7
CASSPVSGLDEQYF
TGTGCCAGCAGCCCCGTCTCGGGTCTCGACGAGCAGTACTTC
>-|TRBV30|TRBJ2-7
CAGTGNSYEQYF
TGTGCCGGAACCGGGAACTCCTACGAGCAGTACTTC
>TRBD2|TRBV18|TRBJ2-7
CASSLTLTGTSEAYEQYF
TGTGCCAGCTCACTGACTTTGACCGGGACTAGCGAGGCCTACGAGCAGTACTTC
>-|TRBV7-9|TRBJ2-1
CASSPRQAEINDEQFF
TGTGCCAGCAGCCCGCGACAGGCTGAGATTAACGATGAGCAGTTCTTC
>-|TRBV11-3|TRBJ2-7
CASSPRRAGPYEQYF
TGTGCCAGCAGCCCCCGCCGGGCGGGCCCCTACGAGCAGTACTTC
>TRBD1|TRBV14|TRBJ1-1
CASSDRDRAYPEAFF
TGTGCCAGCAGCGACCGGGACAGGGCCTACCCTGAAGCTTTCTTT
>-|TRBV29-1|TRBJ2-1
CSVEGGSSDNEQFF
TGCAGCGTTGAAGGAGGCAGCTCCGACAATGAGCAGTTCTTC
>-|TRBV19|TRBJ2-5
CASTEGGTGQQETQYF
TGTGCCAGTACCGAAGGGGGGACGGGACAGCAAGAGACCCAGTACTTC
>-|TRBV19|TRBJ2-7
CASRPAGSYEQYF
TGTGCCAGTAGACCTGCGGGGAGCTACGAGCAGTACTTC
>-|TRBV4-1|TRBJ1-1
CASSQEVQANTEAFF
TGCGCCAGCAGCCAAGAGGTACAGGCGAACACTGAAGCTTTCTTT
>TRBD2|TRBV10-3|TRBJ2-1
CAISGTSGLQDEQFF
TGTGCCATCAGTGGCACTAGCGGGTTGCAGGATGAGCAGTTCTTC
>-|TRBV30|TRBJ2-1
CAWSGLASYNEQFF
TGTGCCTGGAGTGGGTTAGCCTCCTACAATGAGCAGTTCTTC
>TRBD1|TRBV14|TRBJ1-6
CASSQETGQGGSPLHF
TGTGCCAGCAGCCAAGAAACGGGACAGGGTGGCTCACCCCTCCACTTT
>-|TRBV9|TRBJ2-3
CASSPLLTDTQYF
TGTGCCAGCAGCCCCCTCCTAACAGATACGCAGTATTTT
>-|TRBV21-1|TRBJ1-5
CASSPSGDRTYSNQPQHF
TGTGCCAGCAGCCCCAGCGGGGACAGGACCTATAGCAATCAGCCCCAGCATTTT
>TRBD2|TRBV7-6|TRBJ2-2
CASSFGPSGEGAGELFF
TGTGCCAGCAGCTTTGGGCCTAGCGGGGAAGGGGCCGGGGAGCTGTTTTTT
>TRBD2|TRBV5-1|TRBJ2-7
CASSPSGNSYEQYF
TGCGCCAGCAGCCCAAGCGGGAACTCCTACGAGCAGTACTTC
>-|TRBV29-1|TRBJ1-5
CSVGSSNQPQHF
TGCAGCGTGGGGAGTAGCAATCAGCCCCAGCATTTT
>-|TRBV7-2|TRBJ1-5
CASSQYRTAANQPQHF
TGTGCCAGCAGCCAATACCGAACCGCGGCTAATCAGCCCCAGCATTTT
>TRBD1|TRBV19|TRBJ2-7
CASSRDSSYEQYF
TGTGCCAGTAGCCGGGACAGTTCCTACGAGCAGTACTTC
>TRBD1|TRBV18|TRBJ1-4
CASSPARGTTNEKLFF
TGTGCCAGCTCACCGGCCAGGGGGACAACTAATGAAAAACTGTTTTTT
>TRBD2|TRBV27|TRBJ2-2
CASTPTSSVTGELFF
TGTGCCAGCACCCCGACTAGCTCGGTCACCGGGGAGCTGTTTTTT
>-|TRBV25-1|TRBJ1-5
CASSDRGNQPQHF
TGTGCCAGCAGTGACAGGGGCAATCAGCCCCAGCATTTT
>-|TRBV7-7|TRBJ2-1
CASSLGIDNEQFF
TGTGCTAGCAGCTTAGGTATCGACAATGAGCAGTTCTTC
>TRBD1|TRBV6-1|TRBJ2-7
CASNRGQGAYEQYF
TGTGCCAGCAACCGAGGACAGGGGGCATACGAGCAGTACTTC
>-|TRBV19|TRBJ1-5
CASTPGGRGRAGQPQHF
TGTGCCAGTACCCCCGGCGGCAGGGGACGGGCCGGTCAGCCCCAGCATTTT
>-|TRBV7-8|TRBJ2-2
CASSLADIVGTGELFF
TGTGCCAGCAGCTTAGCAGACATCGTGGGCACCGGGGAGCTGTTTTTT
>TRBD2|TRBV18|TRBJ2-3
CASSGTSGGGTDTQYF
TGTGCCAGCTCAGGGACTAGCGGAGGTGGCACAGATACGCAGTATTTT
>-|TRBV7-9|TRBJ2-7
CASSLARGFEQYF
TGTGCCAGCAGCTTAGCCCGGGGTTTTGAGCAGTACTTC
>-|TRBV2|TRBJ2-4
CASSVSVAKNIQYF
TGTGCCAGCAGTGTTTCAGTGGCCAAAAACATTCAGTACTTC
>-|TRBV5-1|TRBJ2-7
CASSKDGTYEQYF
TGCGCCAGCAGTAAGGACGGGACCTACGAGCAGTACTTC
>-|TRBV4-3|TRBJ2-7
CASSQVPNPSSYEQYF
TGCGCCAGCAGCCAAGTCCCAAATCCAAGCTCCTACGAGCAGTACTTC
>-|TRBV5-1|TRBJ2-6
CASRRSSGANVLTF
TGCGCCAGCAGACGGAGCTCTGGGGCCAACGTCCTGACTTTC
>TRBD1|TRBV15|TRBJ1-5
CATSRGTGASNQPQHF
TGTGCCACCAGCAGAGGGACAGGGGCCAGCAATCAGCCCCAGCATTTT
>-|TRBV19|TRBJ1-1
CASSIPVGGVGTEAFF
TGTGCCAGTAGTATCCCGGTAGGGGGGGTGGGCACTGAAGCTTTCTTT
>-|TRBV7-9|TRBJ1-5
CASSPLTGWDSNQPQHF
TGTGCCAGCAGCCCTTTAACAGGGTGGGATAGCAATCAGCCCCAGCATTTT
>-|TRBV7-2|TRBJ1-1
CASSFWGVTEAFF
TGTGCCAGCAGCTTTTGGGGAGTCACTGAAGCTTTCTTT
>TRBD1|TRBV18|TRBJ1-4
CASSPLRTGDEKLFF
TGTGCCAGCTCACCGCTTAGGACAGGGGATGAAAAACTGTTTTTT
>-|TRBV4-3|TRBJ1-1
CASSPATQNTEAFF
TGCGCCAGCAGCCCCGCGACACAGAACACTGAAGCTTTCTTT
>-|TRBV5-1|TRBJ2-3
CASSLDDWITDTQYF
TGCGCCAGCAGCTTGGACGACTGGATAACAGATACGCAGTATTTT
>-|TRBV9|TRBJ1-2
CASREGDNYGYTF
TGTGCCAGCCGAGAGGGGGATAACTATGGCTACACCTTC
>-|TRBV19|TRBJ1-5
CASDQGLRNQPQHF
TGTGCCAGCGACCAGGGGTTGCGCAATCAGCCCCAGCATTTT
>-|TRBV19|TRBJ2-2
CASSIQGSNTGELFF
TGTGCCAGTAGTATCCAGGGGTCGAACACCGGGGAGCTGTTTTTT
>TRBD1|TRBV7-6|TRBJ2-5
CASSQDRVGEQYF
TGTGCCAGCAGCCAGGACAGGGTAGGGGAGCAGTACTTC
>-|TRBV6-1|TRBJ2-7
CASSEGLRTYEQYF
TGTGCCAGCAGTGAGGGACTCCGGACCTACGAGCAGTACTTC
>-|TRBV2|TRBJ1-5
CASKGQSNQPQHF
TGTGCCAGCAAGGGGCAGAGCAATCAGCCCCAGCATTTT
>-|TRBV5-1|TRBJ1-2
CASSLVPGNYGYTF
TGCGCCAGCAGCTTGGTCCCAGGAAACTATGGCTACACCTTC
>-|TRBV7-2|TRBJ2-5
CASSLFSRRGETQYF
TGTGCCAGCAGCTTATTCTCTCGCAGGGGAGAGACCCAGTACTTC
>TRBD1|TRBV7-2|TRBJ1-2
CASSSTGGNYGYTF
TGTGCCAGCAGCTCGACAGGGGGCAACTATGGCTACACCTTC
>TRBD2|TRBV30|TRBJ2-1
CACHTRGGNNEQFF
TGTGCCTGCCACACGCGGGGGGGGAACAATGAGCAGTTCTTC
>-|TRBV4-1|TRBJ1-1
CASSQVTRSGTEAFF
TGCGCCAGCAGCCAAGTCACGAGGTCGGGCACTGAAGCTTTCTTT
>TRBD2|TRBV9|TRBJ2-3
CASSTPGREPPTDTQYF
TGTGCCAGCAGCACCCCCGGGCGGGAGCCCCCCACAGATACGCAGTATTTT
>-|TRBV7-7|TRBJ2-1
CASSKTGLADEQFF
TGTGCTAGCAGTAAAACAGGATTGGCCGATGAGCAGTTCTTC
>-|TRBV5-4|TRBJ1-1
CASSLSPQGMNTEAFF
TGTGCCAGCAGCTTGAGTCCTCAGGGCATGAACACTGAAGCTTTCTTT
>TRBD2|TRBV7-7|TRBJ2-5
CASSPGLAGETQYF
TGTGCTAGCAGCCCGGGACTAGCGGGAGAGACCCAGTACTTC